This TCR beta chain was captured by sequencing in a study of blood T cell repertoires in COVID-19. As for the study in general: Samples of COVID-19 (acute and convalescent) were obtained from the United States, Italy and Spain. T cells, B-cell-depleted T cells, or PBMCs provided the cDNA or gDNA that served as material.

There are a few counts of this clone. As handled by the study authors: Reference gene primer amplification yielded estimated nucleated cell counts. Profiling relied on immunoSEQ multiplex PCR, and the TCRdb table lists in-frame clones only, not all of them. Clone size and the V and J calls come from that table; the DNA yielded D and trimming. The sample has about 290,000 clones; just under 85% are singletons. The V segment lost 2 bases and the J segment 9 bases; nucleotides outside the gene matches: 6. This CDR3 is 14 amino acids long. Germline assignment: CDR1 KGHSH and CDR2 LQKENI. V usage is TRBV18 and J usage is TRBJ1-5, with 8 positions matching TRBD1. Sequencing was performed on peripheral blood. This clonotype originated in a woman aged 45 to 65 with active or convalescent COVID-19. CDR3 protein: CASSPGQGGRPQHF. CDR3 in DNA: TGTGCCAGCTCACCAGGACAGGGAGGACGGCCCCAGCATTTT.